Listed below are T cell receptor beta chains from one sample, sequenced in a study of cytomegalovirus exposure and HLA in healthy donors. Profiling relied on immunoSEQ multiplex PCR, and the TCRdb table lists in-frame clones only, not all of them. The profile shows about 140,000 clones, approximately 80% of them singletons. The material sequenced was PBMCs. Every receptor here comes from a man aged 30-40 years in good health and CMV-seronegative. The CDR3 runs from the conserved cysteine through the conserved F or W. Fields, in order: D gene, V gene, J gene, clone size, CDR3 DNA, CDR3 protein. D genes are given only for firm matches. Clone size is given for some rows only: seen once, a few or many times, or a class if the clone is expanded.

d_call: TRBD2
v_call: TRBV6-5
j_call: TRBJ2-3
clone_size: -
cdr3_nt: TGTGCCAGCAGTTACTCGCCGGGCGGGAGTACAGATACGCAGTATTTT
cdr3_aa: CASSYSPGGSTDTQYF

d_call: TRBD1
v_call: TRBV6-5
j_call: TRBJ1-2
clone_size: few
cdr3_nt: TGTGCCAGCAGCCGGACAGGAGCCCACTATGGCTACACCTTC
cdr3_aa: CASSRTGAHYGYTF

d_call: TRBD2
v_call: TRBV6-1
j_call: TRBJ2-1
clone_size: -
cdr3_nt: TGTGCCACCGGCCGACTAGCTAACGAGCAGTTCTTC
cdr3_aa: CATGRLANEQFF

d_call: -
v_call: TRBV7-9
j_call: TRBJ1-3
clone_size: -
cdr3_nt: TGTGCCAGCAGCACCACATCATTGACAGGAAACACCATATATTTT
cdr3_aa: CASSTTSLTGNTIYF

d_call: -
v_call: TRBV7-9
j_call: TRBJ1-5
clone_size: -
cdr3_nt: TGTTCCAGCAGCCCCAGCGGGGGTGCGGGCCAGCCCCAGCATTTT
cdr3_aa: CSSSPSGGAGQPQHF

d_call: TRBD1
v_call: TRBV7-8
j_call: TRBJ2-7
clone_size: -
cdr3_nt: TGTGCCAGCAGCTTATGGACAGGAACCTACGAGCAGTACTTC
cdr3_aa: CASSLWTGTYEQYF

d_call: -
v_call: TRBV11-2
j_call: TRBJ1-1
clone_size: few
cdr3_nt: TGTGCCAGCAGCCAGGTTTTGGCTGAAGCTTTCTTT
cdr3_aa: CASSQVLAEAFF

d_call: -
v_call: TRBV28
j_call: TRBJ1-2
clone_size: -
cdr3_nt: TGTGCCAGCAGTTTATTCTCAGGTTTAATCTATGGCTACACCTTC
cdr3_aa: CASSLFSGLIYGYTF

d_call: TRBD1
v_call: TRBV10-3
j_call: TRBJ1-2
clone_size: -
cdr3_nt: TGTGCCATCGGGGACAGGGGCAAATTTAACTATGGCTACACCTTC
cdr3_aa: CAIGDRGKFNYGYTF

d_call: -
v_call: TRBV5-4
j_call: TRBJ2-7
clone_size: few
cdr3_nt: TGTGCCAGCAGCCCACAGGTAGGCTACGAGCAGTACTTC
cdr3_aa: CASSPQVGYEQYF

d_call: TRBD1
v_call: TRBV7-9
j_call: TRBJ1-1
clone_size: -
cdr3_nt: TGTGCCAGCAGCCGGACCGGGACAGGGGTTCGCACTGAAGCTTTCTTT
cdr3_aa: CASSRTGTGVRTEAFF

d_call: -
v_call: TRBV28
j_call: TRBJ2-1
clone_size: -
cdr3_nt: -
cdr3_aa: CASILDRHSYNEQFF

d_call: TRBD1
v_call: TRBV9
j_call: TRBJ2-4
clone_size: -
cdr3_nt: TGTGCCAGCAGCAGCGAGACAGGGGCCAAAAACATTCAGTACTTC
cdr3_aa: CASSSETGAKNIQYF

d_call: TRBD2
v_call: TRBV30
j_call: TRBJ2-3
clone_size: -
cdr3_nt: TGTGCCTGGAGCGAGACTAGCGCTTTCACAGATACGCAGTATTTT
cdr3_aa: CAWSETSAFTDTQYF

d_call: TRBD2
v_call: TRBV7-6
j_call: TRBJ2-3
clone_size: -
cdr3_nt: TGTGCCAGCAGCTTAGTTGACGGGAGGGTCACAGATACGCAGTATTTT
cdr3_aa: CASSLVDGRVTDTQYF

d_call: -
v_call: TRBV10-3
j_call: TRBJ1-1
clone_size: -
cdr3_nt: TGTGCCATCAGTGAGTCGGGGGGGCTGAGCACTGAAGCTTTCTTT
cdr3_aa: CAISESGGLSTEAFF

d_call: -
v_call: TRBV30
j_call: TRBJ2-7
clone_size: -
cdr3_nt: TGTGCCTGGAGCCGGAGCTCCTACGAGCAGTACTTC
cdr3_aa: CAWSRSSYEQYF

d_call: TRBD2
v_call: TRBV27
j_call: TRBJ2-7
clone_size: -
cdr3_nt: TGTGCCAGCAGTTCCACACCGGGACTAGCGGGAGGAAGCTACGAGCAGTACTTC
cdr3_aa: CASSSTPGLAGGSYEQYF

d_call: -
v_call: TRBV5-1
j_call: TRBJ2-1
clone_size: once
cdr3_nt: TGCGCCAGCATTATGTCCCCGTCCGGGAGCAATGAGCAGTTCTTC
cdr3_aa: CASIMSPSGSNEQFF

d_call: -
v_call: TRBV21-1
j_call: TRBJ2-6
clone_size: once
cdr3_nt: TGTGCCAGCAGCTTAGCTTACCTATTCGGGGCCAACGTCCTGACTTTC
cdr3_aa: CASSLAYLFGANVLTF

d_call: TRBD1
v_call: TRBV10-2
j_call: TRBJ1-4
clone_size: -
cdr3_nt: TGCGCCAGCGGCCGGGACAGGGTTGATGAAAAACTGTTTTTT
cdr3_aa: CASGRDRVDEKLFF

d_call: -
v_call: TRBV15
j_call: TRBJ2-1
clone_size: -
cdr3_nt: TGTGCCACCAGCCAGGGGATGGGGCACAATGAGCAGTTCTTC
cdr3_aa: CATSQGMGHNEQFF

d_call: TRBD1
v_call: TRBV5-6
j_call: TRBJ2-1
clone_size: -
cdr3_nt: TGTGCCAGCAGCCTGGGACAGGGGGCATTAGGTGAGCAGTTCTTC
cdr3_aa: CASSLGQGALGEQFF

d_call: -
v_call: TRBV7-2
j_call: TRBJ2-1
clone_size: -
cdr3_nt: TGTGCCAGCAGCTCCCGTGGGCTTTGGGAGCAGTTCTTC
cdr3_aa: CASSSRGLWEQFF

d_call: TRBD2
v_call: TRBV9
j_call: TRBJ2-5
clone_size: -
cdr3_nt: TGTGCCAGCAGCGGAAAGACTAGCGAAGAGACCCAGTACTTC
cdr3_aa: CASSGKTSEETQYF

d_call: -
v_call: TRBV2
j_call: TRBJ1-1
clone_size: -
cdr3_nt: TGTGCCAGCAGTGAACAGGGTTGGGCTTTCTTT
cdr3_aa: CASSEQGWAFF

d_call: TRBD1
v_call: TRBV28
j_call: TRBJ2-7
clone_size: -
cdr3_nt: TGTGCCAGCAGTATCCGACAGGGATCCTACGAGCAGTACTTC
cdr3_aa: CASSIRQGSYEQYF

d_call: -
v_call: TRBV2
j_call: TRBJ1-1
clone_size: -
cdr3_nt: TGTGCCAGTTGGACATCGGGTCTGAACACTGAAGCTTTCTTT
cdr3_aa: CASWTSGLNTEAFF

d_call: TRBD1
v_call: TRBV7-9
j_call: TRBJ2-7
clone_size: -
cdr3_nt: TGTGCCAGCAGCTTATATGGGACAGGGCTCTCCTACGAGCAGTACTTC
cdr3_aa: CASSLYGTGLSYEQYF